The clone carrying this T cell receptor beta chain was detected only a few times. As yet, its antigen is unknown. The record originates from a study of T cell repertoires in cytomegalovirus infection. As for the study in general: Evidence of both CMV infection and a matching HLA type came from public TCR beta signatures. General study findings and limits: Individuals carrying CMV plus the relevant HLA were identified by cumulative frequency of public TCR beta families.

In germline, CDR1 is LNHDA, CDR2 SQIVND (reference sequence). The J segment lost 5 bases and the V segment lost 9 bases, leaving 27 bases of the junction unmatched. This CDR3 is built from 20 residues. TCRdb redid the calling of the reads with MiXCR, one entry per CDR3 protein. The sample has 550,000 to 700,000 distinct CDR3 sequences, 40% seen once. The sequence came from a human donor in good health (CMV status not recorded). Some clones in this sample may be carry-over from other donors' samples. The V gene is TRBV19, the J gene TRBJ2-1, with 8 positions matching TRBD2. The source material was cultured PBMCs, sampled from culture after CMV antigen stimulation. This chain's CDR3 is CARITGSLLIAGRADNEQFF. CDR3 sequence (DNA): TGTGCCAGAATCACAGGGAGCCTACTCATAGCCGGGAGGGCCGACAATGAGCAGTTCTTC.